Following are 23 T cell receptor beta chains from one sample sequenced in a study of blood T cell repertoires in COVID-19. Method: immunoSEQ multiplex PCR; TCRdb's copy keeps in-frame clones and lacks some. The table records 150,000 to 200,000 clones, 65% to 85% of them present only once. The sample comprised peripheral blood. The receptors originated from a human donor with acute or convalescent COVID-19. The donor label of this sample is uncertain.

The gene calls are TRBV6-8 and TRBJ1-2; maybe TRBD1 (5 bases). The V end was cut by 9 bases, the J end by 2 bases, with 16 bases between. Germline values: CDR1 MNHGY, CDR2 SAAAGT. The CDR3 has 14 amino acids. The CDR3 loop reads CARGGSTSNYGYTF. The CDR3 region has the DNA TGTGCCAGGGGGGGATCCACGTCAAACTATGGCTACACCTTC.

The rearrangement uses TRBV10-3 and TRBJ2-5; D perhaps matches TRBD2 (5 bases). V was cut by 4 bases and J by 2 bases, with 17 bases left in between. In germline, CDR1 is ENHRY, CDR2 SYGVKD. The CDR3 extends over 16 amino acids. This CDR3 is CAISVYREGPQETQYF. The CDR3 nucleotides read TGTGCCATCAGTGTGTATCGGGAAGGGCCACAAGAGACCCAGTACTTC.

This clone was detected only once. This chain uses TRBV19 with TRBJ2-7; 8 bases line up with TRBD1. CDR3 length: 15 amino acids. The germline gives CDR1 LNHDA, CDR2 SQIVND (reference sequence). Trimming cost V 3 bases and J 0 bases; bases outside gene matches: 4. CDR3 in amino acids: CASSIGDRSSYEQYF. CDR3 sequence (DNA): TGTGCCAGTAGTATCGGGGACAGGAGCTCCTACGAGCAGTACTTC.

The gene calls are TRBV7-8 and TRBJ2-2, with TRBD2 matching over 7 bases. Losses at the gene ends were 1 base for V and 4 bases for J; bases not matched to a gene: 9. There are 17 residues in the CDR3. CDR1 and CDR2 (germline): SGHVS, FQNEAQ. The CDR3 region is CASSLVGPSSGTGELFF. DNA of the CDR3: TGTGCCAGCAGCTTAGTTGGTCCATCTAGCGGCACCGGGGAGCTGTTTTTT.

The genes are TRBV7-9 and TRBJ2-1; possibly TRBD1 for D (6 bases). CDR1 and CDR2 from the germline V gene are SEHNR and FQNEAQ (reference sequence). The CDR3 is 14 amino acids. With 5 bases removed from V and 6 bases from J, the gap between germline ends came to 14 bases. Here the CDR3 DNA reads TGTGCCAGCAGCGTCGAGGTCAGGGGCAATGAGCAGTTCTTC. Protein: CASSVEVRGNEQFF.

The genes are TRBV5-1 and TRBJ2-1; 8 positions match TRBD2. CDR1 SGHRS and CDR2 YFSETQ come from the germline V gene. V gave up 5 bases and J gave up 7 bases; unmatched junction bases: 8. The CDR3 totals 14 residues. The CDR3 bases are TGCGCCAGCAGTAAGGCGGGAGGTTTTAATGAGCAGTTCTTC. It yields the protein CASSKAGGFNEQFF.

This clone was seen only a few times. The chain uses TRBV5-1 and TRBJ1-6; 7 bases map to TRBD1. Germline-derived CDR1 and CDR2 are SGHRS and YFSETQ. Trimming at V came to 3 bases and at J to 4 bases, leaving 1 base not matched to a gene. CDR3 length: 14 residues. In DNA, the CDR3 is TGCGCCAGCAGCTCACAGGGGTATAATTCACCCCTCCACTTT. Translated: CASSSQGYNSPLHF.

The chain recombines TRBV5-1 with TRBJ2-3; 11 bases are shared with TRBD1. Germline CDR1 reads SGHRS; CDR2 reads YFSETQ. This CDR3 contains 14 residues. V gave up 4 bases and J gave up 4 bases; unmatched junction bases: 2. CDR3 in amino acids: CASSQGQGADTQYF. The DNA of the CDR3 is TGCGCCAGCAGCCAGGGACAGGGGGCAGATACGCAGTATTTT.

V gene TRBV19 combines with J gene TRBJ2-3; D gene ambiguous. Per germline, CDR1 LNHDA and CDR2 SQIVND (reference sequence). This CDR3 comprises 17 residues. V gave up 2 bases and J gave up 2 bases, with 17 bases separating them. In DNA, the CDR3 is TGTGCCAGTAGTATACGCACAGATTCGTTAGTCACAGATACGCAGTATTTT. Protein product: CASSIRTDSLVTDTQYF.

The gene calls are TRBV2 and TRBJ2-7; tentatively, D is TRBD2 (6 bases). Germline loops: CDR1 SNHLY, CDR2 FYNNEI. This CDR3 comprises 11 residues. Trimming removed 8 bases from V and 3 bases from J, with 8 bases in between. CDR3 coding DNA: TGTGCCAGCGAGGGAGGCTACGAGCAGTACTTC. Its protein is CASEGGYEQYF. Together with reference TRBV2 and TRBJ2-7, the CDR3 gives the full variable domain: EPEVTQTPSHQVTQMGQEVILRCVPISNHLYFYWYRQILGQKVEFLVSFYNNEISEKSEIFDDQFSVERPDGSNFTLKIRSTKLEDSAMYFCASEGGYEQYFGPGTRLTVT.

The chain combines TRBV20-1 with TRBJ2-3; 9 nucleotides agree with TRBD2. Unmatched junction bases numbered 9, after V lost 3 bases and J lost 2 bases. The germline gives CDR1 DFQATT, CDR2 SNEGSKA (reference sequence). The CDR3 spans 16 residues. Written as DNA, the CDR3 is TGCAGTGCTAGTGGGGCGCGGGAGGGTACCACAGATACGCAGTATTTT. This codes for CSASGAREGTTDTQYF.

The chain recombines TRBV6-5 with TRBJ1-2; 8 bases agree with TRBD1. The CDR3 is made up of 14 amino acids. The germline V gene encodes CDR1 MNHEY and CDR2 SVGAGI. The ends lost 4 bases at V and 3 bases at J; junction bases unmatched: 4. The CDR3 sequence is CASSSIQGDYGYTF. DNA for the CDR3: TGTGCCAGCAGTTCAATACAGGGGGACTATGGCTACACCTTC.

CDR3 bases: TGTGCCAGCAGCTTTTTAGCGCGGTCATTACAAAATGAGCAGTTCTTC. Amino acids: CASSFLARSLQNEQFF. The chain recombines TRBV7-3 with TRBJ2-1; D possibly corresponds to TRBD2 (5 bases). V was trimmed by 3 bases and J by 7 bases, leaving 19 bases between them. The CDR3 runs to 16 residues. CDR1 and CDR2 from the germline V gene are SGHTA and FQGTGA. Using reference TRBV7-3 and TRBJ2-1 for the parts outside the CDR3, the full variable domain is GAGVSQTPSNKVTEKGKYVELRCDPISGHTALYWYRQSLGQGPEFLIYFQGTGAADDSGLPNDRFFAVRPEGSVSTLKIQRTERGDSAVYLCASSFLARSLQNEQFFGPGTRLTVL.

The rearrangement links TRBV3-1 (or the pseudogene TRBV3-2) to TRBJ2-7; TRBD2 matches 10 bases. This CDR3 is built from 15 residues. V trimming: 4 bases; J trimming: 3 bases; junction bases outside the gene matches: 6. Germline V gene data show CDR1 as LGHDT and CDR2 as YNNKEL (reference sequence). Here the CDR3 DNA reads TGTGCCAGCAGCCCAACTAGCGGGGTGGGCTACGAGCAGTACTTC. It encodes CASSPTSGVGYEQYF.

A note on this clone: This sample includes further DNA sequences coding for the same CDR3. V is TRBV30 and J is TRBJ1-1; 9 bases agree with TRBD1. This CDR3 is 13 amino acids long. Germline V CDR1 and CDR2: GTSNPN, SVGIG (reference sequence). The V segment lost 4 bases and the J segment 2 bases; nucleotides outside the gene matches: 2. The CDR3 bases are TGTGCCTGGAACAGGGGGCCAAACACTGAAGCTTTCTTT. It is translated as CAWNRGPNTEAFF.

V is TRBV5-5 and J is TRBJ2-3, with 8 bases that match TRBD1. Germline V gives CDR1 SGHKS, CDR2 YYEKEE (reference sequence). This CDR3 region has 15 residues. V dropped 3 bases and J dropped 5; count of bases not matched to a gene: 8. CDR3 region: CASSWRTGLEDTQYF. The CDR3 coding sequence is TGTGCCAGCAGCTGGAGGACAGGGCTTGAAGATACGCAGTATTTT.

The rearrangement uses TRBV5-4 and TRBJ2-3; D not certain. Trimming stripped 3 bases from V and 6 bases from J, with 14 bases between. This CDR3 spans 14 amino acids. Germline V gene data show CDR1 as SGHNT and CDR2 as YYREEE (reference sequence). The CDR3 sequence is CASSWPGRLDTQYF. CDR3 nucleotide sequence: TGTGCCAGCAGCTGGCCGGGTCGACTGGATACGCAGTATTTT.

The rearrangement uses TRBV7-9 and TRBJ1-6; a possible D gene is TRBD1 (5 bases). Trimming took off 5 bases at V and 5 bases at J, with 10 bases between the two ends. The CDR3 runs 14 residues. The germline V gene has CDR1 SEHNR and CDR2 FQNEAQ (reference sequence). The CDR3 protein is CASSRPGDNSPLHF. The CDR3 DNA follows: TGTGCCAGCAGCCGGCCGGGGGATAATTCACCCCTCCACTTT.

About this clone: The sample carries other DNA sequences with the same CDR3. This chain joins TRBV5-1 and TRBJ2-7; 8 positions agree with TRBD1. This CDR3 region has 15 residues. The junction had 5 bases not matched to a gene; V was cut back by 0 bases and J by 3 bases. Per germline, CDR1 SGHRS and CDR2 YFSETQ. The CDR3 sequence is CASSLGGQGGYEQYF. The CDR3, as DNA: TGCGCCAGCAGCTTGGGCGGACAGGGCGGCTACGAGCAGTACTTC.

The genes are TRBV7-8 and TRBJ2-7; 7 bases are shared with TRBD1. The V gene end was trimmed by 5 bases and the J gene end by 6 bases; junction bases not matched to a gene: 10. This CDR3 region has 14 residues. From germline, CDR1 is SGHVS and CDR2 FQNEAQ. The CDR3 here is CASSTLTGMVEQYF. CDR3 DNA sequence: TGTGCCAGCAGCACGCTGACAGGGATGGTCGAGCAGTACTTC.

The chain is built from TRBV2 and TRBJ1-4, with TRBD1 as a possible D gene (5 bases). Trimming removed 8 bases at V and 7 bases at J, with 20 bases between. CDR1 and CDR2 from the germline V gene are SNHLY and FYNNEI. The CDR3 extends over 15 amino acids. The CDR3 nucleotides read TGTGCCAGCTGCTCGAGGCGGGGGGTTGTTGAAAAACTGTTTTTT. Translated: CASCSRRGVVEKLFF.

Notes on this clone: Mismatch with germline at one junction end may stem from a read error. In DNA form, the CDR3 reads TGTGCCAGCAGCATAGCCCCGACTAGCGGGGGGTTCTACGAGCAGTACTTC. Protein product: CASSIAPTSGGFYEQYF. V gene TRBV7-2 combines with J gene TRBJ2-7, with 13 bases fitting TRBD2. CDR1 is SGHTA and CDR2 is FQGNSA in the germline V gene. The CDR3 length is 17 residues.

The rearrangement links TRBV5-1 to TRBJ2-7; tentative D call: TRBD1 (7 bases). Germline lookup yields CDR1 SGHRS and CDR2 YFSETQ. The CDR3 is 14 residues long. Trimming shortened V by 4 bases and J by 3 bases, and 14 bases separated the two germline ends. The CDR3 DNA reads as TGCGCCAGCAGCCTTGACAGGGACTTCTACGAGCAGTACTTC. Amino acids: CASSLDRDFYEQYF.